A single sample gave rise to the 25 T cell receptor beta chains below, sequenced in a study of shared clonotypes between healthy human individuals. The method was immunoSEQ multiplex PCR; TCRdb's version includes in-frame clones alone and lacks a portion of them. The data contain fewer than 600,000 clones, around 78% of them singletons. Sequences were obtained from PBMCs. Receptor source: a middle-aged woman in good health. Some clones in this sample may be carry-over from other donors' samples.

The rearrangement uses TRBV30 and TRBJ2-7, with TRBD2 matching over 11 bases. The junction had 7 bases not matched to a gene; V was cut back by 2 bases and J by 1 base. CDR3 size: 16 residues. Germline V gene lookup returns CDR1 GTSNPN and CDR2 SVGIG (reference sequence). CDR3 sequence (DNA): TGTGCCTGGAGTACCGGGACTAGCGGAACTTCCTACGAGCAGTACTTC. Its protein is CAWSTGTSGTSYEQYF.

The chain uses TRBV10-2 and TRBJ2-5; TRBD1 might be the D (7 bases). The V gene's germline CDR1 is WSHSY and CDR2 SAAADI. The CDR3 has 16 residues. Between the trimmed V and J ends, which lost 0 bases and 5 bases, there was a span of 16 bases. CDR3 protein: CASSESEGALKETQYF. For the CDR3, the DNA is TGCGCCAGCAGTGAGTCGGAGGGGGCGTTAAAGGAGACCCAGTACTTC.

The J gene is TRBJ2-2, the V gene TRBV11-3, with D possibly being TRBD2 (5 bases). CDR3 length: 15 residues. V was trimmed by 5 bases and J by 8 bases, leaving 18 bases between them. The germline V gene encodes CDR1 SGHNT and CDR2 YENEEA. Here the CDR3 reads CASSPSGSQSGELFF. CDR3 nucleotides: TGTGCCAGCAGCCCCTCGGGGAGCCAGTCAGGGGAGCTGTTTTTT.

The chain joins TRBV5-6 to TRBJ2-4; D is undetermined. The CDR3 has 16 amino acids. Germline V CDR1 and CDR2: SGHDT, YYEEEE. V was trimmed by 5 bases and J by 5 bases, leaving 20 bases between them. The CDR3 nucleotides are TGTGCCAGCAGTCGAGGCGGCGTCAGTTTCCAAAACATTCAGTACTTC. Encoded protein: CASSRGGVSFQNIQYF.

This clone was seen only a few times. The CDR3 protein is CAWKGHMNTEAFF. CDR3 DNA sequence: TGTGCCTGGAAGGGGCACATGAACACTGAAGCTTTCTTT. The chain uses TRBV30 and TRBJ1-1; D is perhaps TRBD1 (5 bases). Germline V gives CDR1 GTSNPN, CDR2 SVGIG (reference sequence). The CDR3 consists of 13 residues. The germline V and J ends were trimmed by 4 bases and 0 bases, with 9 bases remaining between them.

About this clone itself: This may stem from a read error, because a much larger clone lies one nucleotide away. The genes are TRBV2 and TRBJ1-1, with 8 bases that match TRBD1. V dropped 10 bases and J dropped 8; count of bases not matched to a gene: 12. Germline V CDR1 and CDR2: SNHLY, FYNNEI. There are 13 residues in the CDR3. Written as DNA, the CDR3 is TGTGCCAACAGCCTACAGGGGGGGCTAGAAGCTTTCTTT. Its protein is CANSLQGGLEAFF.

A note on this clone: The likely explanation is a read error, given a far larger clone one base away. The genes are TRBV6-5 and TRBJ2-7; TRBD1 matches 8 bases. The CDR3 runs 16 residues. Germline V gene sequence: CDR1 MNHEY, CDR2 SVGAGI. The CDR3, as DNA: TGTGCCAGCAGTTACGGGACCCCAGGGGGCTCCTACGATCAGTACTTC. This translates into CASSYGTPGGSYDQYF.

Only a few counts were recorded for this clone. V usage is TRBV21-1 and J usage is TRBJ1-5; the table names TRBD1, a call not compared with the DNA. TRBV21-1 represents a pseudogene. The CDR3 totals 13 residues. The CDR3: CASSKGQWQPQHF. The CDR3 bases are TGTGCCAGCAGCAAAGGACAGTGGCAGCCCCAGCATTTT.

The chain links TRBV11-2 to TRBJ2-3; D is ambiguous. Looked up from germline, CDR1 is SGHAT and CDR2 is FQNNGV. Trimming took 1 base from V and 6 from J, leaving 14 bases between them. The CDR3 spans 15 residues. CDR3 in amino acids: CASSLVHRIMDTQYF. DNA for the CDR3: TGTGCCAGCAGCTTAGTGCATAGAATAATGGATACGCAGTATTTT.

This clone showed up just a few times. V gene TRBV4-1 combines with J gene TRBJ1-3; D possibly corresponds to TRBD1 (5 bases). V lost 4 bases and J 4 bases, leaving 20 bases between the germline ends. In germline, CDR1 is MGHRA, CDR2 YSYEKL. The CDR3 contains 17 residues. This CDR3 is CASSRQESGQGGNTIYF. The CDR3 region has the DNA TGCGCCAGCAGCCGTCAAGAGTCCGGGCAGGGAGGAAACACCATATATTTT.

V gene TRBV5-1 combines with J gene TRBJ1-1; TRBD1 matches 8 bases. Germline V lookup: CDR1 SGHRS, CDR2 YFSETQ. CDR3 length equals 15 residues. V dropped 0 bases and J dropped 5; count of bases not matched to a gene: 6. The CDR3 region is CASSLEAGGLTEAFF. CDR3 DNA: TGCGCCAGCAGCTTGGAGGCAGGGGGCTTGACTGAAGCTTTCTTT. Full variable domain (missing parts from reference TRBV5-1 and TRBJ1-1): KAGVTQTPRYLIKTRGQQVTLSCSPISGHRSVSWYQQTPGQGLQFLFEYFSETQRNKGNFPGRFSGRQFSNSRSEMNVSTLELGDSALYLCASSLEAGGLTEAFFGQGTRLTVV.

The chain uses TRBV30 and TRBJ2-7, with TRBD2 identical over 8 bases. V gave up 1 base and J gave up 4 bases; unmatched junction bases: 6. This CDR3 spans 14 amino acids. Germline loops: CDR1 GTSNPN, CDR2 SVGIG (reference sequence). The CDR3 DNA reads TGTGCCTGGAGTGAGGGTAGCGGGAAGTACGAGCAGTACTTC. Its protein product is CAWSEGSGKYEQYF.

This chain joins TRBV15 and TRBJ1-4; D unresolved. Germline V gene data show CDR1 as LNHNV and CDR2 as YYDKDF (reference sequence). Trimming took off 6 bases at V and 8 bases at J, with 16 bases between the two ends. The CDR3 runs to 14 residues. CDR3 DNA: TGTGCCACCAGTTCAATTGCCCCCTACGAAAAACTGTTTTTT. Translating it yields CATSSIAPYEKLFF.

The CDR3 sequence: CASSPPWGLAGSYEQYF. The CDR3 region has the DNA TGTGCCAGTAGCCCTCCGTGGGGACTAGCGGGATCCTACGAGCAGTACTTC. This sequence joins TRBV19 and TRBJ2-7, with TRBD2 identical over 13 bases. From germline, CDR1 is LNHDA and CDR2 SQIVND (reference sequence). The CDR3 loop spans 17 amino acids. V lost 6 bases and J lost 1; bases outside the gene matches: 9.

V gene TRBV29-1 combines with J gene TRBJ2-1; D possibly uses TRBD1 or TRBD2 (5 bases each). The V and J ends lost 1 base and 10 bases respectively, with 14 bases between them. Germline CDR1 and CDR2: SQVTM and ANQGSEA. The CDR3 contains 13 residues. The CDR3 nucleotides read TGCAGCGTTGAAGGGGACGCTTTTTACGAGCAGTTCTTC. Protein product: CSVEGDAFYEQFF.

This clone appeared once. The chain has TRBV19 and TRBJ2-7; perhaps TRBD2 as D (5 bases). With 5 bases removed from V and 2 bases from J, the gap between germline ends came to 10 bases. Germline CDR1 reads LNHDA; CDR2 reads SQIVND (reference sequence). The CDR3 is 13 amino acids. The CDR3 loop is CASSATRTYEQYF. CDR3 bases: TGTGCCAGTAGTGCAACTAGGACCTACGAGCAGTACTTC.

By sample fraction, this clone is medium-sized (0.01 to 0.1%). The chain links TRBV5-5 to TRBJ2-2; 10 nucleotides line up with TRBD2. J gave up 1 base and V 3 bases, and 0 bases lay outside the gene matches. This CDR3 is built from 15 residues. Looked up from germline, CDR1 is SGHKS and CDR2 is YYEKEE (reference sequence). The CDR3 nucleotides are TGTGCCAGCAGCTGGACTAGCGGGAACACCGGGGAGCTGTTTTTT. Translating it yields CASSWTSGNTGELFF.

The rearrangement joins TRBV9 to TRBJ2-2; 9 bases fit TRBD2. Germline values: CDR1 SGDLS, CDR2 YYNGEE. The CDR3 has 16 amino acids. V was pared by 0 bases and J by 6 bases, with 6 bases of the junction left unmatched. The CDR3 region has the DNA TGTGCCAGCAGCGTAGATCCTAGCGGGAAGTCCGGGGAGCTGTTTTTT. Amino acid sequence: CASSVDPSGKSGELFF. Full variable domain (rest looked up from reference TRBV9 and TRBJ2-2): DSGVTQTPKHLITATGQRVTLRCSPRSGDLSVYWYQQSLDQGLQFLIQYYNGEERAKGNILERFSAQQFPDLHSELNLSSLELGDSALYFCASSVDPSGKSGELFFGEGSRLTVL.

The chain employs TRBV5-4 and TRBJ2-1; maybe TRBD2 (6 bases). Germline V CDR1 and CDR2: SGHNT, YYREEE (reference sequence). Trimming took off 3 bases at V and 7 bases at J, with 17 bases between the two ends. This CDR3 is 15 amino acids long. The CDR3 nucleotides read TGTGCCAGCAGCTATACTAGCAGTTATAAGAATGAGCAGTTCTTC. As protein: CASSYTSSYKNEQFF.

The CDR3: CASAGAGGSLRSYEQYF. Here the CDR3 DNA reads TGTGCCAGCGCAGGAGCAGGGGGCAGTCTACGGTCCTACGAGCAGTACTTC. This rearrangement joins TRBV28 to TRBJ2-7; 8 nucleotides line up with TRBD1. With 8 bases clipped from V and 1 base from J, the junction kept 16 bases outside the gene matches. This CDR3 region has 17 residues. Germline V gene lookup returns CDR1 MDHEN and CDR2 SYDVKM.

J is TRBJ1-1 and V is TRBV7-9; TRBD1 is a possible D gene (6 bases). The CDR3 totals 13 residues. Trimming removed 5 bases from V and 2 bases from J, with 9 bases in between. Germline CDR1 is SEHNR and CDR2 is FQNEAQ (reference sequence). The CDR3 loop reads CASSRQANTEAFF. The CDR3 nucleotides read TGTGCCAGCAGCCGACAGGCAAACACTGAAGCTTTCTTT.

V gene TRBV5-4 combines with J gene TRBJ2-3; 12 bases are a match to TRBD1. This CDR3 comprises 18 residues. Germline CDR1 SGHNT, CDR2 YYREEE (reference sequence). The V and J ends lost 5 bases and 6 bases, in that order; junction bases with no gene match: 16. In DNA form, the CDR3 reads TGTGCCAGCAGTCCCCCCCAGTTGTGGGACAGGGGGCTGGATACGCAGTATTTT. Its translation: CASSPPQLWDRGLDTQYF.

The rearrangement uses TRBV4-1 and TRBJ2-3; 9 nucleotides align to TRBD1. The CDR3 runs to 14 residues. The V and J ends lost 4 bases and 3 bases, in that order; junction bases with no gene match: 2. Germline values: CDR1 MGHRA, CDR2 YSYEKL. CDR3 residues: CASSPGQGTDTQYF. Written as DNA, the CDR3 is TGCGCCAGCAGCCCCGGACAGGGGACAGATACGCAGTATTTT.

The J gene is TRBJ2-1, the V gene TRBV7-2, with TRBD2 matching 11 bases. Germline CDR1 reads SGHTA; CDR2 reads FQGNSA. The CDR3 contains 15 residues. The V and J ends lost 0 bases and 9 bases, in that order; junction bases with no gene match: 4. The CDR3 sequence: CASSLASGRVGEQFF. The CDR3 DNA reads TGTGCCAGCAGCTTAGCTAGCGGGAGGGTTGGTGAGCAGTTCTTC.

The chain joins TRBV4-1 to TRBJ2-5; TRBD2 agrees at 13 bases. The CDR3 totals 19 residues. Germline V gives CDR1 MGHRA, CDR2 YSYEKL. With 2 bases clipped from V and 5 bases from J, the junction kept 14 bases outside the gene matches. Written as DNA, the CDR3 is TGCGCCAGCAGCCAAAGGAGCCCCGAGACTAGCGGGAGGTGGGAGACCCAGTACTTC. As protein: CASSQRSPETSGRWETQYF.